Below, 25 T cell receptor beta chains from the same sample are listed, as sequenced in a study of Ad26.COV2.S vaccination and SARS-CoV-2 variants. Profiled with immunoSEQ multiplex PCR; TCRdb holds only in-frame clones, not every one. This repertoire shows hundreds of thousands of clones, around 90% found once; its top ten account for about 1.5%. Treatment indicated: approximately 18 received Ad26.COV2.S at low or high dose, single or two shots; about 5 received placebo; per-sample allocation not given. Collection of the samples took place on day 63 after the first injection of vaccine or placebo. The sample consisted of peripheral blood, taken in a trial of Ad26.COV2.S vaccine versus placebo. The receptors here all came from a person between 18 and 60 years old who received the Ad26.COV2.S COVID-19 vaccine or a placebo.

This chain connects TRBV10-3 to TRBJ1-1; D uncertain. CDR3 length equals 14 residues. CDR1 is ENHRY and CDR2 is SYGVKD in the germline V gene. Trimming removed 6 bases from V and 1 base from J, with 12 bases in between. The CDR3 spells CAIRDPEGNTEAFF. Here the CDR3 DNA reads TGTGCCATCAGGGACCCGGAGGGGAACACTGAAGCTTTCTTT.

This chain uses TRBV7-9 with TRBJ1-5, with a possible D match to TRBD1 (6 bases). The CDR3 has 13 amino acids. Looked up from germline, CDR1 is SEHNR and CDR2 is FQNEAQ (reference sequence). The CDR3 nucleotides are TGTGGCGAACATACAGGGCCCAATCAGCCCCAGCATTTT. The encoded protein is CGEHTGPNQPQHF.

This clone was detected once. This chain joins TRBV10-3 and TRBJ1-2; D uncertain. Germline assignment: CDR1 ENHRY and CDR2 SYGVKD. Trimming pared 6 bases from V and 4 bases from J, leaving 15 bases between. The CDR3 runs 14 residues. The CDR3 DNA sequence: TGTGCCATCAGCACTAACCTCGATAGCTATGGCTACACCTTC. Encoded protein: CAISTNLDSYGYTF.

The chain is built from TRBV10-3 and TRBJ2-2; 9 bases align to TRBD1. V was clipped by 6 bases and J by 5 bases; unmatched bases: 7. The germline gives CDR1 ENHRY, CDR2 SYGVKD. This CDR3 is 15 amino acids long. The CDR3 region has the DNA TGTGCCATCAGCGATGGGACAGGGCAGACCGGGGAGCTGTTTTTT. Translation: CAISDGTGQTGELFF.

The count of this clone is one. J is TRBJ1-5 and V is TRBV10-1; D gene ambiguous. The germline gives CDR1 WNHNN, CDR2 SYGVQD (reference sequence). V dropped 6 bases and J dropped 8 bases, with 11 bases sitting between them. This CDR3 spans 12 amino acids. CDR3 nucleotides: TGCGCCAGCAGCATTGGACCTGAGCCCCAGCATTTT. It translates to CASSIGPEPQHF.

The CDR3 nucleotides read TGCGCCAGCAGCTTTTCCGTAGCTAGCGTGTCATCAGATACGCAGTATTTT. Its protein is CASSFSVASVSSDTQYF. The rearrangement links TRBV5-1 to TRBJ2-3, with D perhaps TRBD2 (6 bases). V was shortened by 2 bases and J by 4 bases, with 20 bases between the two germline ends. Germline CDR1 is SGHRS and CDR2 is YFSETQ. The CDR3 extends over 17 amino acids.

This clone was detected only a few times. Within the sample, other DNA sequences also encode this same CDR3. The gene calls are TRBV7-3 and TRBJ2-1; tentatively, D is TRBD2 (6 bases). CDR3 length: 15 residues. With 6 bases removed from V and 0 bases from J, the gap between germline ends came to 12 bases. Looked up from germline, CDR1 is SGHTA and CDR2 is FQGTGA. The CDR3 coding sequence is TGTGCCAGCAGGCAAACCGGGAGCTCCTACAATGAGCAGTTCTTC. Its translation is CASRQTGSSYNEQFF.

This chain joins TRBV14 and TRBJ2-5; D call uncertain. Trimming shortened V by 4 bases and J by 1 base, and 10 bases separated the two germline ends. CDR1 SGHDN and CDR2 FVKESK come from the germline V gene. The CDR3 extends over 14 amino acids. CDR3 protein: CASSPIRAQETQYF. DNA for the CDR3: TGTGCCAGCAGCCCTATCCGGGCCCAAGAGACCCAGTACTTC.

J is TRBJ2-5 and V is TRBV13, with 12 nucleotides matching TRBD2. With 3 bases clipped from V and 4 bases from J, the junction kept 3 bases outside the gene matches. Germline V gene lookup returns CDR1 PRHDT and CDR2 FYEKMQ (reference sequence). The CDR3 extends over 15 amino acids. The CDR3 coding sequence is TGTGCCAGCAGCTTCGGACTAGCGGGGAGAGAGACCCAGTACTTC. It specifies CASSFGLAGRETQYF.

This chain uses TRBV12-3 or TRBV12-4 with TRBJ2-2; D remains ambiguous. The CDR3 is made up of 12 amino acids. Trimming stripped 6 bases from V and 3 bases from J, with 5 bases between. CDR3 region: CASRPDTGELFF. CDR3 DNA: TGTGCCAGCAGGCCGGACACCGGGGAGCTGTTTTTT.

This rearrangement joins TRBV11-1 to TRBJ2-1, with D possibly TRBD1 on 5 matching bases. This CDR3 spans 14 amino acids. Germline V CDR1 and CDR2: SGHAT, FQDESV (reference sequence). The V end lost 4 bases, the J end lost 8 bases, and 15 bases lay between the germline ends. The CDR3 DNA reads as TGTGCCAGCAGCTACGACAGCGATCGGGATGAGCAGTTCTTC. Encoded protein: CASSYDSDRDEQFF.

The genes are TRBV2 and TRBJ1-5; D is unclear. With 3 bases removed from V and 4 bases from J, the gap between germline ends came to 4 bases. The CDR3 covers 12 residues. Germline CDR1 reads SNHLY; CDR2 reads FYNNEI. CDR3 residues: CASSETNQPQHF. DNA for the CDR3: TGTGCCAGCAGTGAGACGAATCAGCCCCAGCATTTT.

The CDR3 here is CASSPDEGSGEQYF. CDR3 DNA: TGTGCCAGCTCACCGGACGAGGGTTCGGGCGAGCAGTACTTC. The gene calls are TRBV18 and TRBJ2-7; perhaps TRBD2 as D (5 bases). There are 14 residues in the CDR3. Looked up from germline, CDR1 is KGHSH and CDR2 is LQKENI. Trimming cost V 3 bases and J 6 bases, with 15 bases left between them.

The chain has TRBV7-2 and TRBJ2-3, with TRBD1 matching over 9 bases. Per germline, CDR1 SGHTA and CDR2 FQGNSA. Trimming took 1 base from V and 4 from J; bases not matched to a gene: 3. This CDR3 has 15 residues. In DNA form, the CDR3 reads TGTGCCAGCAGCTTAGTTGGACAGGGGCCAGATACGCAGTATTTT. Residues: CASSLVGQGPDTQYF.

This clone was observed once. The chain combines TRBV5-1 with TRBJ2-7; 8 bases map to TRBD1. CDR1 and CDR2 (germline): SGHRS, YFSETQ. This CDR3 is 14 amino acids long. Trimming at V came to 3 bases and at J to 7 bases, leaving 9 bases not matched to a gene. CDR3 coding DNA: TGCGCCAGCAGCTCGGGACAGGCTCTCCTGGAGCAGTACTTC. Translation gives CASSSGQALLEQYF.

The CDR3 protein is CASSFGSQETQYF. The DNA for the CDR3 is TGCGCCAGCAGCTTCGGTAGCCAAGAGACCCAGTACTTC. The chain employs TRBV5-1 and TRBJ2-5; no definite D call. Germline loops: CDR1 SGHRS, CDR2 YFSETQ. The CDR3 length is 13 residues. V was pared by 2 bases and J by 1 base, with 6 bases between.

The chain joins TRBV19 to TRBJ2-7; D is possibly TRBD1 (5 bases). The CDR3 totals 15 residues. Trimming took off 5 bases at V and 4 bases at J, with 18 bases between the two ends. The V gene's germline CDR1 is LNHDA and CDR2 SQIVND (reference sequence). Here the CDR3 reads CASSLDSRMGYEQYF. In nucleotides, the CDR3 is TGTGCCAGTAGTCTCGACAGCAGGATGGGATACGAGCAGTACTTC.

This rearrangement joins TRBV4-2 to TRBJ2-7; 10 bases are a match to TRBD2. CDR1 and CDR2 from the germline V gene are LGHNA and YNFKEQ. This CDR3 is 17 amino acids long. The junction had 10 bases not matched to a gene; V was cut back by 2 bases and J by 3 bases. In nucleotides, the CDR3 is TGTGCCAGCAGCCAACACCCCTCAGCGGGGGGGCTCTACGAGCAGTACTTC. Its translation is CASSQHPSAGGLYEQYF.

The chain carries TRBV10-3 and TRBJ2-7; TRBD2 aligns across 9 bases. The V gene's germline CDR1 is ENHRY and CDR2 SYGVKD. The CDR3 is 15 residues long. V shed 4 bases, J shed 2 bases, and the junction held 6 bases outside the gene matches. CDR3 residues: CAISAAGGGTYEQYF. As DNA, the CDR3 is TGTGCCATCAGTGCAGCGGGGGGTGGGACCTACGAGCAGTACTTC.

CDR3 DNA: TGTGCCAGCAGCTCGTGGGGACTAGCGGGGGCGGCAGATACGCAGTATTTT. It translates to CASSSWGLAGAADTQYF. The chain has TRBV7-3 and TRBJ2-3; 14 positions agree with TRBD2. The trim removed 4 bases at V and 4 bases at J, leaving 7 bases unmatched. The CDR3 sequence is 17 residues long. CDR1 and CDR2 (germline): SGHTA, FQGTGA. Full variable domain (remainder filled in from reference TRBV7-3 and TRBJ2-3): GAGVSQTPSNKVTEKGKYVELRCDPISGHTALYWYRQSLGQGPEFLIYFQGTGAADDSGLPNDRFFAVRPEGSVSTLKIQRTERGDSAVYLCASSSWGLAGAADTQYFGPGTRLTVL.

This clone was seen just once. The rearrangement links TRBV24-1 to TRBJ1-5; D ambiguous. The CDR3 loop spans 14 amino acids. The germline CDR1 and CDR2 sequences are KGHDR and SFDVKD. V was shortened by 12 bases and J by 2 bases, with 16 bases between the two germline ends. The CDR3 nucleotides are TGTGCCGCCAAAGTGCGATTTGGCAATCAGCCCCAGCATTTT. This gives the protein CAAKVRFGNQPQHF.

In the case of this clone: Distinct nucleotide sequences in the sample also encode this CDR3. The CDR3 is CATSSGNTIYF. DNA of the CDR3: TGTGCCACCAGTTCTGGAAACACCATATATTTT. This chain uses TRBV24-1 with TRBJ1-3; D uncertain. This CDR3 comprises 11 residues. Deletions cut 6 bases from V and 1 base from J, with 0 bases between. From germline, CDR1 is KGHDR and CDR2 SFDVKD.

This chain joins TRBV9 and TRBJ1-2; the match to TRBD1 covers 7 bases. The length of the CDR3 is 14 residues. Unmatched junction bases numbered 11, after V lost 4 bases and J lost 8 bases. Germline V gives CDR1 SGDLS, CDR2 YYNGEE. The CDR3 coding sequence is TGTGCCAGCAGCCCCGCCCCGGGACAGTCAGGCTACACCTTC. This translates into CASSPAPGQSGYTF.

The chain employs TRBV7-9 and TRBJ2-7; the D is unclear. The germline CDR1 and CDR2 sequences are SEHNR and FQNEAQ (reference sequence). V gave up 0 bases and J gave up 8 bases, with 14 bases separating them. This CDR3 spans 14 amino acids. The CDR3 loop reads CASSLAARQYQQYF. The CDR3 DNA reads as TGTGCCAGCAGCTTAGCGGCAAGGCAGTACCAGCAGTACTTC.

CDR3 sequence (DNA): TGTGCCAGCAGTTATCTAGACTCAAGCTCCTACAATGAGCAGTTCTTC. Amino acids: CASSYLDSSSYNEQFF. This chain uses TRBV6-2 or TRBV6-3 with TRBJ2-1; D is unresolved. Germline V gene lookup returns CDR1 MNHEY and CDR2 SVGEGT. The CDR3 has 16 amino acids. The V gene lost 3 bases and the J gene lost 0 bases, with 12 bases spanning the gap.